Listed below are T cell receptor beta chains from one sample, sequenced in a study of blood T cells in healthy people across ages. Via MiXCR, TCRdb re-called the 5' RACE reads, giving one row per CDR3 protein. The sample carries 550,000 to 750,000 distinct CDR3 sequences, roughly 21% recorded once. The sequenced sample was blood. The receptors originated from a man in his sixties or seventies in good health. The CDR3 runs from the conserved cysteine through the conserved F or W. The D gene is left open where the match is weak. Size tells how often a clone was seen (once, few, many) or the class of an expanded clone, and some rows leave it out.

v_call: TRBV2
clone_size: many
j_call: TRBJ2-7
d_call: TRBD2
cdr3_aa: CASKGAGGYEQYF
cdr3_nt: TGTGCCAGCAAGGGAGCGGGGGGCTACGAGCAGTACTTC

v_call: TRBV9
clone_size: few
j_call: TRBJ2-1
d_call: TRBD2
cdr3_aa: CASSLRSGSFGEQFF
cdr3_nt: TGTGCCAGCAGTCTTCGGAGCGGGAGCTTCGGTGAGCAGTTCTTC

v_call: TRBV15
clone_size: -
j_call: TRBJ2-3
d_call: TRBD2
cdr3_aa: CATSREVAGTGKQYF
cdr3_nt: TGTGCCACCAGCAGAGAGGTAGCGGGAACCGGAAAGCAGTATTTT

v_call: TRBV11-3
clone_size: few
j_call: TRBJ2-2
d_call: -
cdr3_aa: CASSPTAPNTGELFF
cdr3_nt: TGTGCCAGCAGCCCGACAGCGCCGAACACCGGGGAGCTGTTTTTT

v_call: TRBV20-1
clone_size: many
j_call: TRBJ1-6
d_call: -
cdr3_aa: CSASDLTYNSPLHF
cdr3_nt: TGCAGTGCTAGTGATCTAACCTATAATTCACCCCTCCACTTT

v_call: TRBV10-3
clone_size: few
j_call: TRBJ2-4
d_call: TRBD2
cdr3_aa: CAISENPGTSGSLAKNIQYF
cdr3_nt: TGTGCCATCAGTGAGAACCCCGGGACTAGCGGGAGCTTGGCCAAAAACATTCAGTACTTC

v_call: TRBV20-1
clone_size: few
j_call: TRBJ1-2
d_call: TRBD1
cdr3_aa: CSARSGQGKGYTF
cdr3_nt: TGCAGTGCTAGATCCGGACAGGGAAAGGGCTACACCTTC

v_call: TRBV19
clone_size: -
j_call: TRBJ2-2
d_call: -
cdr3_aa: CASSPGAAGELFF
cdr3_nt: TGTGCCAGTAGTCCCGGGGCCGCCGGGGAGCTGTTTTTT

v_call: TRBV5-1
clone_size: many
j_call: TRBJ1-1
d_call: TRBD1
cdr3_aa: CASSTGQGMNTEAFF
cdr3_nt: TGCGCCAGCAGCACCGGACAGGGGATGAACACTGAAGCTTTCTTT

v_call: TRBV6-5
clone_size: -
j_call: TRBJ2-7
d_call: -
cdr3_aa: CASSYSDNFYEQYF
cdr3_nt: TGTGCCAGCAGTTACTCGGACAACTTCTACGAGCAGTACTTC

v_call: TRBV7-9
clone_size: few
j_call: TRBJ2-5
d_call: -
cdr3_aa: CASSPRDLETQYF
cdr3_nt: TGTGCCAGCAGCCCCAGAGACTTGGAGACCCAGTACTTC